This T cell receptor beta chain emerged from a study of OX40 agonist ivuxolimab in advanced cancers. Assay used: immunoSEQ multiplex PCR; TCRdb lists only in-frame clones, some missing. Seen here are over 65,000 clones, roughly 88% observed once, and the top ten hold approximately 0.25%. Between the trimmed V and J ends, which lost 4 bases and 4 bases, there was a span of 23 bases. The germline V gene has CDR1 SGHVS and CDR2 FQNEAQ. The length of the CDR3 is 17 residues. The chain has TRBV7-8 and TRBJ2-7; D may match TRBD1 or TRBD2 (6 bases each). The TCR originated in an adult with an advanced solid tumor such as melanoma, head and neck, liver or kidney cancer. Sequencing was performed on CD4+ or CD8+ T cells sorted from blood, taken in a trial of the OX40 agonist ivuxolimab. CDR3 region: CASSSKGGGLYQYEQYF. The CDR3 DNA is TGTGCCAGCAGCTCAAAGGGGGGCGGGCTGTATCAATACGAGCAGTACTTC.